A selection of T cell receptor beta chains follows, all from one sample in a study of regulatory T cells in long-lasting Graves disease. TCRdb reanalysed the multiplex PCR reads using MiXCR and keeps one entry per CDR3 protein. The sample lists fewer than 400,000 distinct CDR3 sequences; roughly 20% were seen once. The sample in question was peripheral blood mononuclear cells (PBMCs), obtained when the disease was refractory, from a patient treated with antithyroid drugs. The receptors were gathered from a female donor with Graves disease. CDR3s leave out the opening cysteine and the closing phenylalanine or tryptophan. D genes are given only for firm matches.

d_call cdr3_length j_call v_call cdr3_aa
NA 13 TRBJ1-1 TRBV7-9 ASNKERVRSTEAF
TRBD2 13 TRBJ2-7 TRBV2 ASTPRTSGSPEQY
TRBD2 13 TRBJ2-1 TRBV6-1 ASSPAGSDYNEQF
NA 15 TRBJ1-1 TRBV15 ATSSYRDIRWNTEAF
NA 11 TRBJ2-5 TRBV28 ASRRAMQETQH
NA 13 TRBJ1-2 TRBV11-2 ASSLAGELNYGYT
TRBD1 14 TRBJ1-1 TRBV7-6 ASSLSHLTGNNEAF
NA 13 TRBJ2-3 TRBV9 ASSVGSLASDTQY
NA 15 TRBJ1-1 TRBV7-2 ASSSPTVWGQNTEAF
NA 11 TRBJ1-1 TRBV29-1 SVLTALNTEAF
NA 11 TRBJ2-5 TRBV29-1 SAEEGATETQY
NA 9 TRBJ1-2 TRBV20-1 SARGPGGYT
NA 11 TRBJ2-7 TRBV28 ASSLEGGDEQY
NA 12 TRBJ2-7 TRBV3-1 ASSQGGLAYEQY
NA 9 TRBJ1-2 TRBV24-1 ATRDIHGYT
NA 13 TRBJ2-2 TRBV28 ASSLLPTGTGELF
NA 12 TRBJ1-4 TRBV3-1 ASSHGTFSEKLF
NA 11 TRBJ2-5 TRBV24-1 ATSDDNQETQY
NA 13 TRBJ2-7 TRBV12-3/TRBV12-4 ASTHQDPSSYEQY
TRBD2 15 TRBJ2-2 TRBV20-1 SARDLTRTSGTGELF
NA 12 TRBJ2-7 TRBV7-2 ASSLGGLGGEQY
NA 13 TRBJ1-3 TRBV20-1 SARDIRNSGNTIY
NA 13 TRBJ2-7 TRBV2 ASSELGGEGYEQY
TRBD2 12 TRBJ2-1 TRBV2 ASSGTSYYNEQF
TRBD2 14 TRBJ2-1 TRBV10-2 ATQFGTSENHNEQF
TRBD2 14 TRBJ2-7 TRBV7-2 ASSRRLAGSSYEQY
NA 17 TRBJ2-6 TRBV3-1 ASSQTRDRYNSGANVLT
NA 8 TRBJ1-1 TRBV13 ASSPQILF
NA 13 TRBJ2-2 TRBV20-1 SARGPLADTGELF
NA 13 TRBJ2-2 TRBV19 ASSIVWPNTGELF
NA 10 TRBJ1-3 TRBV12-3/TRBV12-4 ASRSQGNTIY
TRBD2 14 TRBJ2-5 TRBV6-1 ASTKGLAGPQETQY